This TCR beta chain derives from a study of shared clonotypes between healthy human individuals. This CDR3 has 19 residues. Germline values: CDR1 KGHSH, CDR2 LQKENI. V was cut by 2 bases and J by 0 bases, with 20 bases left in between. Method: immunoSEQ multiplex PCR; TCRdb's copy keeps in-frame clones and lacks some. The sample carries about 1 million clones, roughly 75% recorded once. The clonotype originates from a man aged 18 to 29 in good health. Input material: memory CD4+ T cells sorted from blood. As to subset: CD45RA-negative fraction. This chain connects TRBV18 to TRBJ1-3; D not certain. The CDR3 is CASSPMAGSLYNSGNTIYF. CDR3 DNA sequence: TGTGCCAGCTCACCAATGGCAGGCTCGCTTTACAACTCTGGAAACACCATATATTTT.